The rows below give T cell receptor beta chains drawn from one sample of a study of blood T cell repertoires in COVID-19. The data were produced by immunoSEQ multiplex PCR, yet TCRdb's version contains in-frame clones alone and is incomplete. Of about 150,000 clones listed, about four fifths are singletons. The material sequenced was peripheral blood. The origin of the receptors is a man aged 55 to 70 with acute or convalescent COVID-19. The CDR3 runs from the conserved cysteine through the conserved F or W. The order of the fields is clone size, D gene, V gene, J gene, CDR3 DNA, CDR3 protein. A D gene is named only where the DNA matches it firmly. Clone size is shown for a subset of rows, as once, few, many or a class of expanded clone.

few	.	TRBV7-2	TRBJ2-5	TGTGCCAGCAGCGCACTTACCCTAGGGACCCAGTACTTC	CASSALTLGTQYF
.	.	TRBV19	TRBJ2-2	TGTGCCAGTAGTGGGCGAGGGGGTGGCACCGGGGAGCTGTTTTTT	CASSGRGGGTGELFF
.	.	TRBV15	TRBJ1-1	TGTGCCACCAGCCCCGGAGATGTAGACGATGCTTTCTTT	CATSPGDVDDAFF
.	TRBD2	TRBV9	TRBJ2-3	TGTGCCAGCAGCCTAGCGGGGGGTTTAACAGATACGCAGTATTTT	CASSLAGGLTDTQYF
.	.	TRBV7-2	TRBJ1-5	TGTGCCAGCAGCTTAGTCGGGGGTGGCAATCAGCCCCAGCATTTT	CASSLVGGGNQPQHF
.	.	TRBV7-2	TRBJ2-7	TGTGCCAGCAGCTTAGATTACTACGAGCAGTACTTC	CASSLDYYEQYF
.	.	TRBV7-9	TRBJ1-2	TGTGCCAGCAGCCGGGATAACTATGGCTACACCTTC	CASSRDNYGYTF
few	.	TRBV12-2	TRBJ2-5	TGTGCAAGTCGCCATAGCGGGCAAAAGACCCAGTACTTC	CASRHSGQKTQYF
.	TRBD2	TRBV6-1	TRBJ2-7	TGTGCCAGCAGTGAGCTAGCGGGGAGCTCCTACGAGCAGTACTTC	CASSELAGSSYEQYF
.	TRBD2	TRBV9	TRBJ2-1	TGTGCCAGCAGCCCCTTTTCTAGCGGGAGGTCTGAGCAGTTCTTC	CASSPFSSGRSEQFF
.	.	TRBV7-9	TRBJ2-7	TGTGCCAGCAGCGCTCTGACAGGCGGAAGGTACGAGCAGTACTTC	CASSALTGGRYEQYF
.	.	TRBV2	TRBJ1-3	TGTGCCAGCAGTCGGGAGACTCGCCCCTCTGGAAACACCATATATTTT	CASSRETRPSGNTIYF
.	TRBD1	TRBV5-6	TRBJ2-7	TGTGCCAGCAGCAGAGCAACAGGGGACGAGCAGTACTTC	CASSRATGDEQYF
.	.	TRBV4-1	TRBJ2-5	TGCGCCAGCAGCCAAGATAGGCTAGCGAGGGGGCGAGAGACCCAGTACTTC	CASSQDRLARGRETQYF
once	TRBD1	TRBV6-6	TRBJ1-2	TGTGCCAGCAGTTACTCGACAGGGCAAGGCTACACCTTC	CASSYSTGQGYTF
.	TRBD2	TRBV19	TRBJ2-3	TGTGCCAGTAGTTTCCGACTAGCGGGGGCCCCCTCGGGTGATACGCAGTATTTT	CASSFRLAGAPSGDTQYF
.	TRBD2	TRBV5-1	TRBJ2-3	TGCGCCAGCAGCGGACTAGCGGGGAGCACAGATACGCAGTATTTT	CASSGLAGSTDTQYF
.	TRBD1	TRBV28	TRBJ2-2	TGTGCCAGCAGTCCCTACAGGGGAGAGCTCCTTAGGACCGGGGAGCTGTTTTTT	CASSPYRGELLRTGELFF
.	.	TRBV10-3	TRBJ1-5	TGTGCCATCAGTGATCTGGGGCATTTGGGTCAGCCCCAGCATTTT	CAISDLGHLGQPQHF
.	.	TRBV7-2	TRBJ1-3	TGTGCCAGCAGCTTAGACACGGGAGGTCGCTCTGGAAACACCATATATTTT	CASSLDTGGRSGNTIYF
.	.	TRBV6-1	TRBJ1-2	TGTGCCAGCAGTGAAGCCCACGACAGTGTCTATGGCTACACCTTC	CASSEAHDSVYGYTF
.	TRBD1	TRBV29-1	TRBJ1-3	TGCAGCGTGACGGACAGGAGATACTCTGGAAACACCATATATTTT	CSVTDRRYSGNTIYF
.	.	TRBV4-3	TRBJ1-5	TGCGCCAGCAGCCAAGTCCGGACAGTTTTTGGTGATCAGCCCCAGCATTTT	CASSQVRTVFGDQPQHF
.	.	TRBV5-1	TRBJ1-4	TGCGCCAGCAGCTTGGGCTCTACGGGTGTAATAAATGAAAAACTGTTTTTT	CASSLGSTGVINEKLFF
.	.	TRBV9	TRBJ2-7	TGTGCCAGCAGCGTAGCTCCGGGAACCTACGAGCAGTACTTC	CASSVAPGTYEQYF
.	.	TRBV19	TRBJ2-5	TGTGCCAGTAGTATCAGCGTGGCGGCTAGCGCCCAAGAGACCCAGTACTTC	CASSISVAASAQETQYF
once	.	TRBV6-2/TRBV6-3	TRBJ1-1	TGTGCCAGCAGTTACGACCCGGGTTTTGAAGCTTTCTTT	CASSYDPGFEAFF
.	.	TRBV5-4	TRBJ1-3	TGTGCCAGCAGCCCTTCCCAACTTTCTGGAAACACCATATATTTT	CASSPSQLSGNTIYF
.	.	TRBV24-1	TRBJ1-2	TGTGCCACCAGTGATCCTAGGAACTATGGCTACACCTTC	CATSDPRNYGYTF
.	.	TRBV2	TRBJ2-7	TGTGCCAGCACACCCCAGGCCTTCTCCTACGAGCAGTACTTC	CASTPQAFSYEQYF
.	.	TRBV13	TRBJ2-1	TGTGCCAGCAGCTTAGCGGAGTTCGACAATGAGCAGTTCTTC	CASSLAEFDNEQFF
.	TRBD1	TRBV2	TRBJ2-5	TGTGCCAGCAGTGAGGACAGGGGGCTTCACCAAGAGACCCAGTACTTC	CASSEDRGLHQETQYF
.	.	TRBV29-1	TRBJ1-5	TGCAGCGTTTCCACGGGGAATCGCAATCAGCCCCAGCATTTT	CSVSTGNRNQPQHF
.	TRBD2	TRBV7-7	TRBJ2-3	TGTGCCAGCAGCTCCTTAGCGGGAGCCAGCACAGATACGCAGTATTTT	CASSSLAGASTDTQYF
.	.	TRBV19	TRBJ1-5	TGTGCCAGTACCGACTCGGGGGGGATCAATCAGCCCCAGCATTTT	CASTDSGGINQPQHF
.	.	TRBV6-5	TRBJ2-5	TGTGCCAGCAGTTACCCCAACAGCCAAGAGACCCAGTACTTC	CASSYPNSQETQYF
.	TRBD2	TRBV12-5	TRBJ2-1	TGTGCTAGTGGTTTAATAAGCGGGAGACTGGGCAATGAGCAGTTCTTC	CASGLISGRLGNEQFF
.	.	TRBV2	TRBJ2-7	TGTGCCAGCACGCAAGGGGAAGGCCTCGAGCAGTACTTC	CASTQGEGLEQYF
.	TRBD1	TRBV5-1	TRBJ2-5	TGCGCCAGCAGCTGGACCGGACAGGGGGCAGGGGAGACCCAGTACTTC	CASSWTGQGAGETQYF
.	.	TRBV18	TRBJ2-7	TGTGCCAGCTCACGCGCATCTCTAACCTACGAGCAGTACTTC	CASSRASLTYEQYF
.	TRBD2	TRBV4-3	TRBJ2-7	TGCGCCAGCAGCCAAGACAGGCAAAGCGGGGCCCCCTACGAGCAGTACTTC	CASSQDRQSGAPYEQYF
.	TRBD1	TRBV15	TRBJ1-1	TGTGCCACCAGCAGAGATCAGGGGGTAAACACTGAAGCTTTCTTT	CATSRDQGVNTEAFF
.	.	TRBV7-2	TRBJ2-5	TGTGCCAGCAGCCCTTCTCAGGGGATCAGAGAGACCCAGTACTTC	CASSPSQGIRETQYF
.	.	TRBV18	TRBJ2-7	TGTGCCAGCTCACCATGGGCCCCGTCCTACGAGCAGTACTTC	CASSPWAPSYEQYF
.	TRBD1	TRBV5-1	TRBJ1-6	TGCGCCAGCAGCCGAGGAACGGACAGGGAGTATTCACCCCTCCACTTT	CASSRGTDREYSPLHF
.	TRBD1	TRBV11-1	TRBJ2-4	TGTGCCAGCAGCTTAGAGGCAGGGGGCATTCAGTACTTC	CASSLEAGGIQYF
.	.	TRBV10-3	TRBJ1-5	TGTGCCATCAGTGAGACCGGGACTAGTCAGCCCCAGCATTTT	CAISETGTSQPQHF
.	TRBD1	TRBV24-1	TRBJ2-3	TGTGCCACCAGTGATTTAGTTTGGGACAGGGTTTCCACAGATACGCAGTATTTT	CATSDLVWDRVSTDTQYF
few	.	TRBV7-2	TRBJ2-7	TGTGCCAGCATCTTAGTTTCGGGATCGGGCGAGCAGTACTTC	CASILVSGSGEQYF
once	TRBD1	TRBV6-6	TRBJ1-4	TGTGCCAGCACAACGGGACAGGGGGTAGAAAAACTGTTTTTT	CASTTGQGVEKLFF
.	.	TRBV5-1	TRBJ1-4	TGCGCCAGCAGCTCGGTGGGGGGTAAGAATGAAAAACTGTTTTTT	CASSSVGGKNEKLFF
once	.	TRBV18	TRBJ1-5	TGTGCCAGCTCAGAGGAGGCAGTTAATCAGCCCCAGCATTTT	CASSEEAVNQPQHF
.	.	TRBV6-4	TRBJ1-6	TGTGCCAGCAGTCCGGGGCCCGGGGGTTCACCCCTCCACTTT	CASSPGPGGSPLHF
.	.	TRBV9	TRBJ2-3	TGTGCCAGCAGCCCCAGGCCCCCTCCTTCCACAGATACGCAGTATTTT	CASSPRPPPSTDTQYF
once	.	TRBV4-3	TRBJ1-1	TGCGCCAGCAGCCAGGAGGGTTCTTCGTTCCCATCGTCCTCCAACACTGAAGCTTTCTTT	CASSQEGSSFPSSSNTEAFF
.	TRBD2	TRBV6-2/TRBV6-3	TRBJ2-1	TGTGCCAGCAGTCCCCAGTTGGGACTAGCGTACAATGAGCAGTTCTTC	CASSPQLGLAYNEQFF
.	.	TRBV19	TRBJ2-1	TGTGCCAGTAGTGCCCGAGGCTGGAATGAGCAGTTCTTC	CASSARGWNEQFF
.	.	TRBV5-1	TRBJ2-3	TGCGCCAGCAGCCCGGGAAGGGTGGTAGATACGCAGTATTTT	CASSPGRVVDTQYF
.	TRBD1	TRBV5-1	TRBJ2-6	TGCGCCAGCAGCTTGTTCGACAGGGGATCCGCCTCTGGGGCCAACGTCCTGACTTTC	CASSLFDRGSASGANVLTF